This TCR beta chain was obtained from a study of blood T cell repertoires in COVID-19. This clone is a singleton in its sample. Libraries were prepared by immunoSEQ multiplex PCR; TCRdb keeps only in-frame clonotypes and omits some of them. The sample has around 120,000 clones, around 89% seen once. J was trimmed by 0 bases and V by 3 bases; bases with no gene match: 9. Germline CDR1 LNHDA, CDR2 SQIVND (reference sequence). This CDR3 is 17 amino acids long. The sequenced sample consisted of peripheral blood. The TCR sequence derives from a woman aged 60-70 years with COVID-19, enrolled during active disease. This chain connects TRBV19 to TRBJ2-7; TRBD2 aligns across 9 bases. The CDR3 loop reads CASSIGTSGHSSYEQYF. The CDR3 DNA sequence: TGTGCCAGTAGTATCGGAACTAGCGGGCATAGCTCCTACGAGCAGTACTTC.